This TCR beta chain was obtained from a study of CD8+CD57+ T cells in acquired aplastic anemia. Study at large: Yields of DNA that came from sorted CD4+ and CD8+ cells averaged roughly 3 ug. Healthy donors had, on average, about 10.8 million reads for their CD4+ cells. Study-level results: The CD8+ Simpson's diversity of patients and controls was not significantly different.

The CDR3 runs 13 residues. The germline gives CDR1 SNHLY, CDR2 FYNNEI. V gave up 8 bases and J gave up 7 bases, with 15 bases separating them. Profiling that covered TCR beta VDJ and CDR3 relied on genomic DNA as its template. In TCRdb, the reads were re-called with MiXCR into one record per CDR3 protein. The data show approximately 70,000 distinct CDR3 sequences, about 50% seen once. Concerning this clonotype: Its antigen is undetermined.

Specimen: sorted CD4+, CD8+, or CD8+CD57+ T cells (not recorded which) from PBMCs. The TCR sequence derives from a human donor in good health, serving as a control. The chain joins TRBV2 to TRBJ1-5; D is unclear. CDR3 nucleotide sequence: TGTGCCAGCCAGAGACTAAACGCCCAGCCCCAGCATTTT. The encoded protein is CASQRLNAQPQHF.